This entry concerns a single T cell receptor (beta chain). What it recognizes is unknown. This entry is derived from a study of response to subunit inactivated influenza vaccine. General observations from the study: There was a suggestion from the authors that each seasonal influenza vaccination recruits few new T cells.

TCRdb passed the RT-PCR reads through MiXCR, listing each CDR3 protein once. The table includes 610,000 or so distinct CDR3 sequences, 14% detected once. The TCR sequence derives from a middle-aged man who received an inactivated influenza vaccine. Sequenced material: PBMCs from blood, taken 11 to 12 days after vaccination.

The CDR3 region is CASVTGAYNEQFF. In DNA, the CDR3 is TGTGCCAGCGTCACAGGGGCCTACAATGAGCAGTTCTTC. This chain connects TRBV2 to TRBJ2-1, with 7 bases identical to TRBD1. The V gene's germline CDR1 is SNHLY and CDR2 FYNNEI. The CDR3 loop spans 13 amino acids. Unmatched junction bases numbered 3, after V lost 8 bases and J lost 2 bases.